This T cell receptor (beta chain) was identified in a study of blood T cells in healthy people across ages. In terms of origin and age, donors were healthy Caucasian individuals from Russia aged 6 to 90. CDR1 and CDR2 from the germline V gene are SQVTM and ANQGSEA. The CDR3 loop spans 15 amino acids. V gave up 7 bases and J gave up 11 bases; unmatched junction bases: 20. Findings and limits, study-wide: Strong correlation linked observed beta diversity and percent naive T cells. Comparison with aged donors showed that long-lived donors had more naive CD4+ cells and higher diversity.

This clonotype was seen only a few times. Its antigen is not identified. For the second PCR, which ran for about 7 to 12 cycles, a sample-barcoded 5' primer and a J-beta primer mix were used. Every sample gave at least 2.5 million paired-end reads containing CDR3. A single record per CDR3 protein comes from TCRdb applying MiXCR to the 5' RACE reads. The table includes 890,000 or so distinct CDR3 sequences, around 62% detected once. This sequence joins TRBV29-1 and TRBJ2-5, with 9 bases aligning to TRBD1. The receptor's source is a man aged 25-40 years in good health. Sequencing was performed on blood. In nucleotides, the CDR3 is TGCAGCGCCGGGACTCCACAGGGGGCGGCTTGGGAGCAGTACTTC. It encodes CSAGTPQGAAWEQYF.